Below are 30 T cell receptor beta chains sequenced from a single sample in a study of T cells in Graves' hyperthyroidism and ophthalmopathy. RNA transcripts served as the template for amplifying TCR beta CDR3 regions. Initially, a first-round RT-PCR of the TCR CDR3 employed the HTBI primer set. One entry per CDR3 protein results from TCRdb running MiXCR on the multiplex PCR reads. The table has 250,000 or so distinct CDR3 sequences, roughly 15% seen once. The sample comprised blood. The receptors shown here come from a woman in her 50s with Graves' hyperthyroidism that later progressed to Graves' ophthalmopathy.

The chain recombines TRBV4-1 with TRBJ1-5; 11 bases are shared with TRBD1. Trimming at V came to 1 base and at J to 4 bases, leaving 3 bases not matched to a gene. Germline V gene data show CDR1 as MGHRA and CDR2 as YSYEKL. This CDR3 has 16 residues. The CDR3 loop reads CASSQGTGGVNQPQHF. CDR3 nucleotide sequence: TGCGCCAGCAGCCAAGGGACAGGGGGCGTGAATCAGCCCCAGCATTTT.

This sequence joins TRBV30 and TRBJ2-7; D not resolved. Germline CDR1 is GTSNPN and CDR2 is SVGIG (reference sequence). The CDR3 spans 12 residues. V lost 1 base and J lost 6, with 10 bases in between. The CDR3 DNA reads as TGTGCCTGGAGTGAAAGTTTTGGCGAGCAGTACTTC. Translating it yields CAWSESFGEQYF.

The count of this clonotype is one. The V and J genes are TRBV28 and TRBJ2-7, with TRBD1 matching 7 bases. Per the germline V gene, CDR1 is MDHEN and CDR2 is SYDVKM. The length of the CDR3 is 14 residues. Trimming at V came to 3 bases and at J to 3 bases, leaving 5 bases not matched to a gene. In DNA form, the CDR3 reads TGTGCCAGCAGTTTCGGGACAGAGATCTACGAGCAGTACTTC. Translating gives CASSFGTEIYEQYF.

This clonotype was counted between two and nine times. This chain joins TRBV3-1 and TRBJ1-2; D is perhaps TRBD1 (5 bases). CDR1 LGHDT and CDR2 YNNKEL come from the germline V gene (reference sequence). The CDR3 runs to 14 residues. Trimming removed 0 bases from V and 4 bases from J, with 9 bases in between. The CDR3 loop reads CASSQEGGAYGYTF. For the CDR3, the DNA is TGTGCCAGCAGCCAAGAAGGAGGGGCCTATGGCTACACCTTC. The complete variable domain, with remaining parts taken from reference TRBV3-1 and TRBJ1-2, reads DTAVSQTPKYLVTQMGNDKSIKCEQNLGHDTMYWYKQDSKKFLKIMFSYNNKELIINETVPNRFSPKSPDKAHLNLHINSLELGDSAVYFCASSQEGGAYGYTFGSGTRLTVV.

In this sample, this clonotype turned up many times. The chain carries TRBV7-9 and TRBJ1-1; the D is unclear. The germline V gene has CDR1 SEHNR and CDR2 FQNEAQ (reference sequence). V was clipped by 3 bases and J by 1 base, with 6 bases between them. This CDR3 is 13 amino acids long. In DNA form, the CDR3 reads TGTGCCAGCAGCTTGGATCAGAACACTGAAGCTTTCTTT. This translates into CASSLDQNTEAFF.

The table lists this clonotype with a few counts. The chain employs TRBV29-1 and TRBJ1-5; TRBD1 matches 10 bases. Germline values: CDR1 SQVTM, CDR2 ANQGSEA. The trim removed 5 bases at V and 2 bases at J, leaving 9 bases unmatched. This CDR3 comprises 16 residues. CDR3 nucleotides: TGCAGCGTTTCTTTGACAGGGGGCCGGGGCAATCAGCCCCAGCATTTT. Its protein product is CSVSLTGGRGNQPQHF.

As regards this clonotype: This may stem from a read error, because a much larger clone lies one nucleotide away. V gene TRBV10-3 combines with J gene TRBJ2-3, with D hard to call. CDR1 is ENHRY, CDR2 SYGVKD, per germline. V lost 4 bases, J lost 2 bases, and 7 bases lay in between. The CDR3 covers 13 residues. The DNA for the CDR3 is TGTGCCATCAGTGCTCAATTCACAGATACGCAGTATTTT. Translated, it gives CAISAQFTDTQYF.

This clonotype turned up a few times. A read error may explain this, as a much larger clone is one base away. Here the CDR3 reads CASSLRAEAFF. The DNA for the CDR3 is TGTGCCAGCAGCTTAAGGGCTGAAGCTTTCTTT. The chain carries TRBV7-9 and TRBJ1-1; D is ambiguous. CDR1 is SEHNR, CDR2 FQNEAQ, per germline (reference sequence). V lost 2 bases and J lost 6, with 4 bases in between. The CDR3 length is 11 residues.

This clonotype was picked up many times. This chain joins TRBV5-1 and TRBJ2-2, with D hard to call. The CDR3 has 17 residues. V gave up 0 bases and J gave up 0 bases, with 12 bases separating them. CDR1 SGHRS and CDR2 YFSETQ come from the germline V gene. This CDR3 reads CASSLEGLTANTGELFF. The CDR3 nucleotides are TGCGCCAGCAGCTTGGAAGGGCTGACTGCGAACACCGGGGAGCTGTTTTTT.

This clonotype showed up just a few times. The V and J genes are TRBV7-8 and TRBJ2-2; 14 bases align to TRBD2. Trimming took 3 bases from V and 0 from J; bases not matched to a gene: 6. Germline CDR1 and CDR2: SGHVS and FQNEAQ. The CDR3 loop spans 19 amino acids. The CDR3 is CASSLTSGRARPNTGELFF. CDR3 DNA sequence: TGTGCCAGCAGCTTGACTAGCGGGAGGGCCCGGCCGAACACCGGGGAGCTGTTTTTT.

The chain carries TRBV10-3 and TRBJ1-5; D possibly corresponds to TRBD1 (6 bases). The CDR3 consists of 15 residues. Per germline, CDR1 ENHRY and CDR2 SYGVKD. The ends were cut back, 1 base at V and 5 bases at J, with 12 bases in the middle. Written as DNA, the CDR3 is TGTGCCATCAGTGAGTATGGCCCAGGGGATCAGCCCCAGCATTTT. Translating it yields CAISEYGPGDQPQHF.

This clonotype has ten or more counts. CDR3 DNA sequence: TGTGCCAGCAGCACTATCTCCCTCTACAATGAGCAGTTCTTC. It specifies CASSTISLYNEQFF. J is TRBJ2-1 and V is TRBV28; no definite D call. Trimming shortened V by 6 bases and J by 3 bases, and 12 bases separated the two germline ends. The V gene's germline CDR1 is MDHEN and CDR2 SYDVKM. The CDR3 has 14 amino acids.

This clonotype has at least ten counts. The chain couples TRBV20-1 to TRBJ1-2, with a possible D match to TRBD1 (5 bases). Germline V CDR1 and CDR2: DFQATT, SNEGSKA (reference sequence). V gave up 2 bases and J gave up 1 base, with 14 bases separating them. The CDR3 consists of 15 residues. The DNA of the CDR3 is TGCAGTGCTAGACAGCCAGGGACCTTTAACTATGGCTACACCTTC. Protein: CSARQPGTFNYGYTF.

This clonotype was observed at least ten times. V is TRBV5-1 and J is TRBJ2-5; D is ambiguous. Deletions cut 0 bases from V and 3 bases from J, with 9 bases between. This CDR3 contains 14 residues. Germline V gives CDR1 SGHRS, CDR2 YFSETQ. The CDR3 sequence is CASSLAQVEETQYF. CDR3 DNA sequence: TGCGCCAGCAGCTTGGCACAAGTGGAAGAGACCCAGTACTTC.

The genes are TRBV24-1 and TRBJ2-1; 13 bases are shared with TRBD2. The V segment lost 4 bases and the J segment 13 bases; nucleotides outside the gene matches: 6. The CDR3 contains 14 residues. CDR1 and CDR2 from the germline V gene are KGHDR and SFDVKD. The CDR3 loop is CATSETGTSGEQFF. In DNA form, the CDR3 reads TGTGCCACCAGTGAAACCGGGACTAGCGGGGAACAGTTCTTC.

This clonotype was observed a few times. The chain is built from TRBV24-1 and TRBJ2-5; 9 nucleotides agree with TRBD1. J was trimmed by 1 base and V by 5 bases; bases with no gene match: 10. The CDR3 is 17 amino acids. Germline V gives CDR1 KGHDR, CDR2 SFDVKD. The CDR3 region is CATSGVRDREFQETQYF. CDR3 DNA: TGTGCCACCAGTGGGGTCCGGGACAGGGAATTCCAAGAGACCCAGTACTTC.

This clonotype has ten or more counts. The V call is TRBV7-9, the J call TRBJ2-7; 7 bases line up with TRBD1. CDR3 length: 15 residues. Germline loops: CDR1 SEHNR, CDR2 FQNEAQ (reference sequence). Losses at the gene ends were 4 bases for V and 5 bases for J; bases not matched to a gene: 11. The CDR3 DNA sequence: TGTGCCAGCAGCTCCAGACAGGGATCAAGGGACGAGCAGTACTTC. It yields the protein CASSSRQGSRDEQYF.

This chain uses TRBV19 with TRBJ1-2; D is uncertain. Looked up from germline, CDR1 is LNHDA and CDR2 is SQIVND (reference sequence). V lost 6 bases to trimming and J lost 4 bases, with 15 bases between them. The CDR3 runs to 14 residues. Here the CDR3 reads CASRGPRIGYGYTF. The CDR3 nucleotides are TGTGCCAGTAGGGGCCCGCGGATTGGCTATGGCTACACCTTC.

This clonotype was seen many times. This rearrangement joins TRBV3-1 to TRBJ2-1; perhaps TRBD2 as D (7 bases). CDR1 is LGHDT, CDR2 YNNKEL, per germline (reference sequence). This CDR3 has 17 residues. V lost 1 base to trimming and J lost 5 bases, with 18 bases between them. CDR3 sequence (DNA): TGTGCCAGCAGCCAAGGGGCGGGGGCCTATAGTGACAATGAGCAGTTCTTC. Its protein is CASSQGAGAYSDNEQFF.

The CDR3 DNA sequence: TGTGCCAGCAGTTCGGGCCTTTCTGGCTACACCTTC. Translating it yields CASSSGLSGYTF. The chain carries TRBV27 and TRBJ1-2, with D unresolved. Germline V gene data show CDR1 as MNHEY and CDR2 as SMNVEV (reference sequence). V lost 4 bases to trimming and J lost 7 bases, with 10 bases between them. The CDR3 is made up of 12 amino acids.

Only a few counts were recorded for this clonotype. This sequence joins TRBV24-1 and TRBJ2-1; the D gene is possibly TRBD1 (5 bases). Between the trimmed V and J ends, which lost 4 bases and 8 bases, there was a span of 11 bases. The length of the CDR3 is 13 residues. CDR1 is KGHDR, CDR2 SFDVKD, per germline. CDR3 sequence (DNA): TGTGCCACCAGTGAGTCAGGGATCTATGAGCAGTTCTTC. Translating it yields CATSESGIYEQFF.

This clonotype was detected many times. This rearrangement joins TRBV30 to TRBJ1-1; the D gene is possibly TRBD1 (6 bases). Trimming pared 6 bases from V and 1 base from J, leaving 18 bases between. Germline CDR1 reads GTSNPN; CDR2 reads SVGIG (reference sequence). The CDR3 has 15 amino acids. The CDR3, as DNA: TGTGCCTGTGCGATGTGGTTACAGGGGAACACTGAAGCTTTCTTT. The encoded protein is CACAMWLQGNTEAFF.

The sample holds a few counts of this clonotype. The chain links TRBV9 to TRBJ2-2; 7 bases match TRBD1. Germline assignment: CDR1 SGDLS and CDR2 YYNGEE. V shed 3 bases, J shed 6 bases, and the junction held 11 bases outside the gene matches. The CDR3 totals 16 residues. The CDR3 reads CASSGMIGGAAGELFF. The CDR3 DNA sequence: TGTGCCAGCAGCGGGATGATAGGGGGCGCGGCCGGGGAGCTGTTTTTT.

This clonotype was found many times. This chain uses TRBV5-1 with TRBJ2-1; D gene ambiguous. With 2 bases removed from V and 5 bases from J, the gap between germline ends came to 8 bases. Germline CDR1 SGHRS, CDR2 YFSETQ. The CDR3 has 13 amino acids. This CDR3 reads CASSLSWDNEQFF. Written as DNA, the CDR3 is TGCGCCAGCAGCTTAAGCTGGGACAATGAGCAGTTCTTC.

This chain joins TRBV27 and TRBJ2-3; TRBD1 matches at 11 bases. With V trimmed by 8 bases and J by 5 bases, 3 bases remained unmatched. CDR1 and CDR2 (germline): MNHEY, SMNVEV (reference sequence). The CDR3 covers 13 residues. The CDR3 DNA reads as TGTGCCAGCTCGGACAGGGGGCAAGATACGCAGTATTTT. It yields the protein CASSDRGQDTQYF.

This clonotype was picked up many times. The rearrangement uses TRBV20-1 and TRBJ2-5, with TRBD1 matching 7 bases. This CDR3 is 15 amino acids long. After removal of 3 bases from V and 4 bases from J, the junction contained 11 bases not matched to a gene. Looked up from germline, CDR1 is DFQATT and CDR2 is SNEGSKA (reference sequence). In DNA form, the CDR3 reads TGCAGTGCTAGTCCCCGGGGACAGCCAGGAGAGACCCAGTACTTC. This sequence encodes CSASPRGQPGETQYF.

This clonotype was observed at least ten times. This rearrangement joins TRBV5-1 to TRBJ2-7; 14 bases are a match to TRBD2. From germline, CDR1 is SGHRS and CDR2 YFSETQ. The CDR3 loop spans 16 amino acids. After removal of 5 bases from V and 3 bases from J, the junction contained 7 bases not matched to a gene. The CDR3 DNA follows: TGCGCCAGCAGAGGGGGACTAGCGGGAGTTATCTACGAGCAGTACTTC. This codes for CASRGGLAGVIYEQYF.

The chain uses TRBV7-9 and TRBJ2-7; D assignment may be TRBD1 or TRBD2 (5 bases each). This CDR3 comprises 14 residues. V lost 4 bases to trimming and J lost 2 bases, with 12 bases between them. Germline V gene data show CDR1 as SEHNR and CDR2 as FQNEAQ (reference sequence). CDR3 loop: CASSYPGPAYEQYF. In DNA, the CDR3 is TGTGCCAGCAGCTACCCGGGACCTGCCTACGAGCAGTACTTC.

In its sample, this clonotype was seen many times. This sequence joins TRBV14 and TRBJ2-5; possible D gene TRBD1, 5 bases. The CDR3 length is 14 residues. Germline lookup yields CDR1 SGHDN and CDR2 FVKESK. Trimming pared 5 bases from V and 1 base from J, leaving 11 bases between. The CDR3 region is CASSFRAGQETQYF. CDR3 DNA: TGTGCCAGCAGCTTCAGGGCCGGCCAAGAGACCCAGTACTTC.

This clonotype came up many times. This sequence joins TRBV2 and TRBJ2-3, with 8 bases identical to TRBD2. The CDR3 has 16 residues. With 0 bases clipped from V and 5 bases from J, the junction kept 7 bases outside the gene matches. Germline V lookup: CDR1 SNHLY, CDR2 FYNNEI. CDR3 in amino acids: CASSEAFGRAGDTQYF. The CDR3 coding sequence is TGTGCCAGCAGTGAAGCCTTCGGGAGGGCCGGAGATACGCAGTATTTT.